The clone carrying this T cell receptor beta chain is classed as medium-sized. Its antigen is still unknown. Points from the study as a whole: Tumor Treg TCRs overlapped most with tumor naive CD4+ cells. The larger-cohort validation was restricted to a single TCR beta V-J rearrangement rather than whole repertoires.

Tregs were sorted as CD4+CD25+CD127-/low cells. Semi-nested PCR with Nested Universal Primer A followed constant-region reverse priming of full-length variable regions. TCRdb reprocessed the 5' RACE reads via MiXCR and lists one record per CDR3 protein. The data show 8,000 to 10,000 distinct CDR3 sequences, 45% to 70% seen once. The CDR3 extends over 17 amino acids. CDR1 LGHDT and CDR2 YNNKEL come from the germline V gene (reference sequence). V was shortened by 5 bases and J by 1 base, with 20 bases between the two germline ends. This chain links TRBV3-1 with TRBJ1-1, with D unclear. Sequenced: Tregs sorted from a lymph node. The clonotype was recovered from a female donor with breast cancer. Here the CDR3 DNA reads TGTGCCAGCAGCGAGAGAAAATCCCGGGCGACGAACACTGAAGCTTTCTTT. Translating it yields CASSERKSRATNTEAFF. Full variable domain (outside the CDR3, taken from reference TRBV3-1 and TRBJ1-1): DTAVSQTPKYLVTQMGNDKSIKCEQNLGHDTMYWYKQDSKKFLKIMFSYNNKELIINETVPNRFSPKSPDKAHLNLHINSLELGDSAVYFCASSERKSRATNTEAFFGQGTRLTVV.